This T cell receptor (beta chain) emerged from a study of CD8+ T cells in alopecia areata. Overall study: Tofacitinib dosing lasted 6 to 18 months, which was then followed by 6 months off drug.

As the sequencing template, cDNA was produced by extracting RNA and reverse transcribing it. Profiled with immunoSEQ multiplex PCR; TCRdb holds only in-frame clones, not every one. Of 120,000 to 150,000 clones in the sample, more than 40% were seen once. Lesional scalp punch biopsies and peripheral blood came from alopecia areata patients. A FACSAria was used to sort CD4+ and CD8+ T cells. These cells came from PBMCs. The CDR3 is 15 amino acids. V trimming: 0 bases; J trimming: 4 bases; junction bases outside the gene matches: 7. Germline V gene data show CDR1 as SGDLS and CDR2 as YYNGEE. The receptor's source is a human donor with alopecia areata. This chain uses TRBV9 with TRBJ2-7, with 7 bases lining up with TRBD2. Sequences were obtained from CD4+ T cells sorted from blood. CDR3 region: CASSVDASGGYEQYF. As DNA, the CDR3 is TGTGCCAGCAGCGTAGATGCTAGCGGAGGATACGAGCAGTACTTC.